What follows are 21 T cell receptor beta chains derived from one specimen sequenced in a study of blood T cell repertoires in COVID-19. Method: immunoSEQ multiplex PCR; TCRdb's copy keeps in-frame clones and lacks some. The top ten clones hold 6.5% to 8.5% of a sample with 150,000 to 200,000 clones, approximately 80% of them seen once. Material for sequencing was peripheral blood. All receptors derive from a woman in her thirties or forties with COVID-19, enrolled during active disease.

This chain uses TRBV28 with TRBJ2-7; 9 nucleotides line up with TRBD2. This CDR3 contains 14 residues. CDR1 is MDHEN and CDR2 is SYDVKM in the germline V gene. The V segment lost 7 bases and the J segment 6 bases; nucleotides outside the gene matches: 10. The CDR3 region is CASISGTSLGEQYF. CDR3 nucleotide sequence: TGTGCCAGCATCAGCGGGACTAGCCTGGGCGAGCAGTACTTC.

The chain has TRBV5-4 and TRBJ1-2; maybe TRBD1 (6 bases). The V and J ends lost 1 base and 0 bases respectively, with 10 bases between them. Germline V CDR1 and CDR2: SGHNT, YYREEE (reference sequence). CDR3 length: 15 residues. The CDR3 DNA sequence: TGTGCCAGCAGCTTGACAGGGACGACTAACTATGGCTACACCTTC. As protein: CASSLTGTTNYGYTF.

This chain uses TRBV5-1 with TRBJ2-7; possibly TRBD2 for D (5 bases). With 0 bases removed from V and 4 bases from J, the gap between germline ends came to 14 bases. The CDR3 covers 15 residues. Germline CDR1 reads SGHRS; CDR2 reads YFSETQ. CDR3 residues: CASSLAGGLRYEQYF. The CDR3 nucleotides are TGCGCCAGCAGCTTGGCGGGCGGGCTGAGATACGAGCAGTACTTC.

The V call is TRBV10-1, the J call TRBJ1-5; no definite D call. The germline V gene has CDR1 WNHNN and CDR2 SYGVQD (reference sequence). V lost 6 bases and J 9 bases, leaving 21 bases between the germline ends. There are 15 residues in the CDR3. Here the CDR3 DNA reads TGCGCCAGCAGCCCGGGCGGGATTAGGGAAGGGCCCCAGCATTTT. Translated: CASSPGGIREGPQHF.

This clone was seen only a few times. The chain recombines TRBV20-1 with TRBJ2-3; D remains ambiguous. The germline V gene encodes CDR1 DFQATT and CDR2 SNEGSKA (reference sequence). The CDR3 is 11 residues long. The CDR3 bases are TGCAGGGCAGACATCACAGATACGCAGTATTTT. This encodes CRADITDTQYF.

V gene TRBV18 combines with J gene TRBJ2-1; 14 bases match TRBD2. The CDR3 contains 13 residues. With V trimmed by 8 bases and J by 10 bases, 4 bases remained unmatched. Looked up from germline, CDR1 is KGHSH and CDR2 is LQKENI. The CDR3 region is CASAGLAGDEQFF. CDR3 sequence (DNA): TGTGCCAGCGCGGGACTAGCGGGAGACGAGCAGTTCTTC.

CDR3: CASSPLRQGDTWVEAFF. The CDR3 coding sequence is TGTGCCAGCTCACCCCTACGACAGGGGGATACTTGGGTTGAAGCTTTCTTT. The chain joins TRBV18 to TRBJ1-1, with TRBD1 matching 9 bases. The CDR3 loop spans 17 amino acids. Germline CDR1 reads KGHSH; CDR2 reads LQKENI. Germline trimming cut 3 bases from V and 7 bases from J; bases unmatched to any gene: 15. The variable domain in full, completed from reference TRBV18 and TRBJ1-1, reads NAGVMQNPRHLVRRRGQEARLRCSPMKGHSHVYWYRQLPEEGLKFMVYLQKENIIDESGMPKERFSAEFPKEGPSILRIQQVVRGDSAAYFCASSPLRQGDTWVEAFFGQGTRLTVV.

CDR3 region: CASDKGESMNTEAFF. The CDR3 coding sequence is TGTGCTAGTGATAAAGGGGAATCCATGAACACTGAAGCTTTCTTT. The rearrangement joins TRBV12-5 to TRBJ1-1, with TRBD1 as a possible D gene (5 bases). CDR3 length: 15 amino acids. CDR1 is LGHNT, CDR2 FRNRAP, per germline. V lost 7 bases and J lost 0, with 15 bases in between.

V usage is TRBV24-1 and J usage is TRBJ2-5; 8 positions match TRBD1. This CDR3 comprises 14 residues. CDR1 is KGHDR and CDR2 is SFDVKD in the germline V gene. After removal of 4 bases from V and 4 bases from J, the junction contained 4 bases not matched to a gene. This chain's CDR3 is CATSEGQGRETQYF. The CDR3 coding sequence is TGTGCCACCAGTGAAGGACAGGGTAGAGAGACCCAGTACTTC.

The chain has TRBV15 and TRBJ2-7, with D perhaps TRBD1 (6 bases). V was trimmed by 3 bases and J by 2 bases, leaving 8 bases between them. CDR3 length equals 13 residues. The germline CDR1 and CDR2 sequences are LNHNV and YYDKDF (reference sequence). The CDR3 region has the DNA TGTGCCACCAGCAGGGGACAAACCTACGAGCAGTACGTC. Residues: CATSRGQTYEQYV.

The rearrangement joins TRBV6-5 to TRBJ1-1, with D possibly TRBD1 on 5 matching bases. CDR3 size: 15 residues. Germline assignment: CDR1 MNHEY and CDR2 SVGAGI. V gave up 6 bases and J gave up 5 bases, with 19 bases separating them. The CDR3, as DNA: TGTGCCAGCAGCCAAGTATCGGGGGTCGGGACTGAAGCTTTCTTT. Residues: CASSQVSGVGTEAFF.

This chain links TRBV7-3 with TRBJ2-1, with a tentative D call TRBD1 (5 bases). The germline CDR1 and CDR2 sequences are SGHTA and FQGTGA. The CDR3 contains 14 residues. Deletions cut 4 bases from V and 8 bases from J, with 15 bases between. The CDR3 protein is CASSSGWGLDEQFF. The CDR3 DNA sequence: TGTGCCAGCAGCTCCGGATGGGGCCTAGATGAGCAGTTCTTC.

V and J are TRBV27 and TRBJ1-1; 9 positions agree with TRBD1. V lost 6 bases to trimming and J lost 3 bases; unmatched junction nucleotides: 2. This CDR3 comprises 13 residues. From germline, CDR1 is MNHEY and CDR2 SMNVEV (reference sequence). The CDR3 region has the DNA TGTGCCAGCAGCAGGACAGGGGACACTGAAGCTTTCTTT. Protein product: CASSRTGDTEAFF.

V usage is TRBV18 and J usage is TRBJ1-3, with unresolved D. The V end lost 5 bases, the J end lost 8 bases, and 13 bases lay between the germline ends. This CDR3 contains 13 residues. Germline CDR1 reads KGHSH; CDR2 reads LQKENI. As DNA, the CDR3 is TGTGCCAGCTCAATATCGCAGGAGGACACCATATATTTT. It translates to CASSISQEDTIYF.

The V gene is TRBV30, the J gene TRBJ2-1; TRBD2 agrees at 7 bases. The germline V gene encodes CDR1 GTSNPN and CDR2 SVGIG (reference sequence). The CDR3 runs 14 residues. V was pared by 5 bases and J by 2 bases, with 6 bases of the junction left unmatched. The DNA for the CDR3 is TGTGCCTGGGCGACCGGGACTACCTACAATGAGCAGTTCTTC. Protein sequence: CAWATGTTYNEQFF.

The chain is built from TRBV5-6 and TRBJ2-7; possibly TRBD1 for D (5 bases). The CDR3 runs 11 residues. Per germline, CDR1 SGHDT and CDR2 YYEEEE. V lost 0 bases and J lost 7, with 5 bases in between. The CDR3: CASSLGTEQYF. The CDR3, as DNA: TGTGCCAGCAGCTTGGGGACAGAGCAGTACTTC.

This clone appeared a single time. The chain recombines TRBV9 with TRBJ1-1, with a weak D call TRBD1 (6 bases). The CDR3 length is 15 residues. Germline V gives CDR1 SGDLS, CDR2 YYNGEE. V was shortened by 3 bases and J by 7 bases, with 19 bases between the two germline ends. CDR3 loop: CASSGSRQRGSEAFF. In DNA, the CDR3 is TGTGCCAGCAGCGGATCCAGACAGAGGGGGAGTGAAGCTTTCTTT.

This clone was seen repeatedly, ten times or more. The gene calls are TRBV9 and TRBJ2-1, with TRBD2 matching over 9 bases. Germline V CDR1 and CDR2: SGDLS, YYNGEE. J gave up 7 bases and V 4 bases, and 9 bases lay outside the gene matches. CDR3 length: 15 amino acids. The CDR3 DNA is TGTGCCAGCAGCCCACGACTAGCGGATACTAATGAGCAGTTCTTC. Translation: CASSPRLADTNEQFF.

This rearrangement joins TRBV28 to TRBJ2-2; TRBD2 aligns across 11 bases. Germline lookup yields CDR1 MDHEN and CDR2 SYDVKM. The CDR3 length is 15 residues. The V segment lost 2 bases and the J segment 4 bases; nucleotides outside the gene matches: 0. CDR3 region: CASSLLAGGTGELFF. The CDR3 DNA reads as TGTGCCAGCAGTTTACTAGCGGGAGGCACCGGGGAGCTGTTTTTT. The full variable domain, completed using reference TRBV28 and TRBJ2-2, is DVKVTQSSRYLVKRTGEKVFLECVQDMDHENMFWYRQDPGLGLRLIYFSYDVKMKEKGDIPEGYSVSREKKERFSLILESASTNQTSMYLCASSLLAGGTGELFFGEGSRLTVL.

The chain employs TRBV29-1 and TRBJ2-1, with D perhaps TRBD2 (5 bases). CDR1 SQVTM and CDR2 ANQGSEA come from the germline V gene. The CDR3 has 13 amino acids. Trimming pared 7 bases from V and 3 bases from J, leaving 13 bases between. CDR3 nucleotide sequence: TGCAGCGCCGGACTTGCGAACTACAATGAGCAGTTCTTC. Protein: CSAGLANYNEQFF.

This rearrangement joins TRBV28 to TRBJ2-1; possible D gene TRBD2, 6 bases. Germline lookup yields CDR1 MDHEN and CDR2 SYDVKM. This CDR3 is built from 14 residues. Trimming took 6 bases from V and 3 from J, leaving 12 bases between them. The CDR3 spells CASRSSGSYNEQFF. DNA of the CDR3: TGTGCCAGCAGGTCTTCCGGGAGCTACAATGAGCAGTTCTTC.